This T cell receptor beta chain is drawn from a study of cytomegalovirus exposure and HLA in healthy donors. PCR was performed using 60 Vbeta and 13 Jbeta primers. Profiled with immunoSEQ multiplex PCR; TCRdb holds only in-frame clones, not every one. The sample lists tens of thousands of clones; 82% were seen once. This clone has just a few counts. With V trimmed by 5 bases and J by 8 bases, 6 bases remained unmatched. The germline V gene has CDR1 MNHNY and CDR2 SVGAGI (reference sequence). This CDR3 is 13 amino acids long. Sequenced input: PBMCs. This sequence was found in a man between 45 and 60 years old in good health and CMV-seronegative. The chain uses TRBV6-6 and TRBJ1-2, with TRBD1 identical over 9 bases. In DNA, the CDR3 is TGTGCCAGCAGTCCGACAGGGGGAGGGGGCTACACCTTC. The encoded protein is CASSPTGGGGYTF.